The 27 T cell receptor beta chains below come from one sample, sequenced in a study of T cell repertoires in cytomegalovirus infection (dated by TCRdb to the late 2010s). These TCRs' antigens remain unknown. According to the study, the label for this sample's treatment or condition signals: in vitro stimulation with specific CMV peptide epitopes to enrich CMV-specific T cells. The listed sequencing device is Illumina HiSeq 1500. Clones were called with MiXCR by TCRdb after fastp trimmed the public reads at Q25, and only in-frame beta chains were retained. Merged by CDR3 protein, the rows form single entries marked with the most common genes and DNA. Within this sample are roughly 150,000 distinct CDR3 sequences, with about 20% of them counted one time only. About 25% of the sample is in the top ten clones. This specimen consisted of CD8+ T cells from cultured PBMCs, obtained from culture after CMV antigen stimulation. The origin of the receptors is a human donor in good health (CMV status not recorded). Some clones in this sample may be carry-over from other donors' samples.

J is TRBJ2-3 and V is TRBV12-3 or TRBV12-4; 8 bases align to TRBD2. CDR3 length: 14 amino acids. V shed 7 bases, J shed 4 bases, and the junction held 7 bases outside the gene matches. CDR3 nucleotides: TGTGCCAGCAATCCGGGGGGGCCAGCAGATACGCAGTATTTT. This encodes CASNPGGPADTQYF.

The V call is TRBV9, the J call TRBJ2-7; D is uncertain. Deletions cut 0 bases from V and 4 bases from J, with 11 bases between. Germline V lookup: CDR1 SGDLS, CDR2 YYNGEE. This CDR3 has 14 amino acids. The CDR3 coding sequence is TGTGCCAGCAGCGTAGAGGGTTTATGGTACGAGCAGTACTTC. This sequence encodes CASSVEGLWYEQYF.

The chain uses TRBV7-9 and TRBJ2-6, with 13 positions matching TRBD2. The V segment lost 5 bases and the J segment 2 bases; nucleotides outside the gene matches: 6. Looked up from germline, CDR1 is SEHNR and CDR2 is FQNEAQ (reference sequence). This CDR3 spans 18 amino acids. In DNA form, the CDR3 reads TGTGCCAGCAGCCCGCCACTAGCGGGGGGGCCTGGGGCCAACGTCCTGACTTTC. This translates into CASSPPLAGGPGANVLTF.

By proportion, this clonotype is medium-sized. The chain recombines TRBV27 with TRBJ2-3; 7 nucleotides line up with TRBD2. Trimming took 4 bases from V and 0 from J; bases not matched to a gene: 1. The CDR3 runs to 14 residues. The germline V gene has CDR1 MNHEY and CDR2 SMNVEV (reference sequence). CDR3 sequence: CASSSSGSTDTQYF. Here the CDR3 DNA reads TGTGCCAGCAGTTCTAGCGGCAGCACAGATACGCAGTATTTT.

This clonotype appeared a few times. The rearrangement joins TRBV7-9 to TRBJ2-1; TRBD2 aligns across 13 bases. CDR3 length equals 16 residues. Germline V gene lookup returns CDR1 SEHNR and CDR2 FQNEAQ (reference sequence). V lost 4 bases to trimming and J lost 9 bases; unmatched junction nucleotides: 9. DNA of the CDR3: TGTGCCAGCAGCTGGGGAACTAGCGGGGGGGCCAGTGAGCAGTTCTTC. It translates to CASSWGTSGGASEQFF.

This clonotype was found a few times. The genes are TRBV12-3 or TRBV12-4 and TRBJ1-2; weak D call: TRBD1 (5 bases). This CDR3 spans 15 amino acids. V lost 11 bases and J 8 bases, leaving 27 bases between the germline ends. This CDR3 is CASLGIQAGTDGYTF. The CDR3 nucleotides are TGTGCCTCCCTCGGGATTCAGGCAGGGACGGACGGCTACACCTTC.

The sample holds a few counts of this clonotype. V and J are TRBV6-6 and TRBJ1-5, with 7 bases aligning to TRBD1. Per germline, CDR1 MNHNY and CDR2 SVGAGI (reference sequence). V trimming: 4 bases; J trimming: 4 bases; junction bases outside the gene matches: 4. CDR3 length: 14 amino acids. CDR3 region: CASSFGQDNQPQHF. Written as DNA, the CDR3 is TGTGCCAGCAGTTTCGGACAGGATAATCAGCCCCAGCATTTT.

This clonotype appeared a few times. V and J are TRBV7-2 and TRBJ1-5; D possibly corresponds to TRBD1 (6 bases). This CDR3 contains 15 residues. V gave up 4 bases and J gave up 2 bases, with 12 bases separating them. CDR1 and CDR2 (germline): SGHTA, FQGNSA. The DNA for the CDR3 is TGTGCCAGCAGCTCCTGGGGGGGGCGCAATCAGCCCCAGCATTTT. It codes for CASSSWGGRNQPQHF.

This clonotype was counted a few times. The chain has TRBV7-2 and TRBJ2-3; 7 positions match TRBD1. Germline CDR1 and CDR2: SGHTA and FQGNSA. The CDR3 loop spans 14 amino acids. The V segment lost 5 bases and the J segment 5 bases; nucleotides outside the gene matches: 7. In DNA, the CDR3 is TGTGCCAGCAGCCTAAGCCCAGGGGGAGATACGCAGTATTTT. Encoded protein: CASSLSPGGDTQYF.

The chain is built from TRBV7-2 and TRBJ2-7, with TRBD1 matching over 10 bases. CDR3 length equals 14 residues. The V and J ends lost 1 base and 5 bases, in that order; junction bases with no gene match: 2. CDR1 is SGHTA and CDR2 is FQGNSA in the germline V gene. The CDR3 here is CASSLGTGGHEQYF. The CDR3 DNA reads as TGTGCCAGCAGCTTAGGGACAGGGGGTCACGAGCAGTACTTC.

This rearrangement joins TRBV12-5 to TRBJ1-1, with a weak D call TRBD1 (5 bases). CDR1 is LGHNT, CDR2 FRNRAP, per germline. The CDR3 consists of 13 residues. The V end lost 6 bases, the J end lost 1 base, and 9 bases lay between the germline ends. The DNA of the CDR3 is TGTGCTAGTGGGGGGCTGGGGAACACTGAAGCTTTCTTT. This sequence encodes CASGGLGNTEAFF.

The J gene is TRBJ2-7, the V gene TRBV14; the match to TRBD1 covers 10 bases. With V trimmed by 4 bases and J by 9 bases, 6 bases remained unmatched. Germline V gene data show CDR1 as SGHDN and CDR2 as FVKESK. CDR3 length: 13 residues. CDR3 bases: TGTGCCAGCAGCCCCGGGACAGGGGTCGGGCAGTACTTC. Amino acids: CASSPGTGVGQYF.

The V gene is TRBV27, the J gene TRBJ2-2; TRBD2 aligns across 8 bases. Germline assignment: CDR1 MNHEY and CDR2 SMNVEV (reference sequence). V was clipped by 1 base and J by 7 bases; unmatched bases: 14. This CDR3 is 18 amino acids long. CDR3 DNA: TGTGCCAGCAGTTTATACCCCGGGACGGGGGGGCAAGGCGGGGAGCTGTTTTTT. It specifies CASSLYPGTGGQGGELFF.

The rearrangement links TRBV12-5 to TRBJ1-1; D is uncertain. Looked up from germline, CDR1 is LGHNT and CDR2 is FRNRAP. Trimming stripped 4 bases from V and 6 bases from J, with 18 bases between. CDR3 length: 15 residues. The CDR3 loop is CASGSTNWGGPEAFF. The CDR3 DNA is TGTGCTAGTGGTTCCACGAACTGGGGAGGTCCTGAAGCTTTCTTT.

Only a few counts were recorded for this clonotype. The V gene is TRBV28, the J gene TRBJ2-3, with 8 bases matching TRBD1. Trimming removed 4 bases from V and 6 bases from J; junction bases left unmatched: 9. Germline V lookup: CDR1 MDHEN, CDR2 SYDVKM. This CDR3 is 15 amino acids long. The CDR3 sequence is CASSWTGMTGDTQYF. The CDR3, as DNA: TGTGCCAGCAGTTGGACAGGGATGACTGGGGATACGCAGTATTTT.

In its sample, this clonotype was seen a few times. The V call is TRBV11-1, the J call TRBJ1-1, with D uncertain. The CDR3 consists of 13 residues. The V end lost 1 base, the J end lost 5 bases, and 8 bases lay between the germline ends. Germline-derived CDR1 and CDR2 are SGHAT and FQDESV (reference sequence). This chain's CDR3 is CASSLERVTEAFF. CDR3 coding DNA: TGTGCCAGCAGCTTAGAGCGGGTAACTGAAGCTTTCTTT.

This clonotype was observed a few times. The rearrangement uses TRBV7-9 and TRBJ1-2; 8 nucleotides align to TRBD1. The CDR3 has 15 amino acids. Per the germline V gene, CDR1 is SEHNR and CDR2 is FQNEAQ (reference sequence). V was pared by 3 bases and J by 4 bases, with 7 bases of the junction left unmatched. CDR3 sequence: CASSFNDRGSYGYTF. In nucleotides, the CDR3 is TGTGCCAGCAGCTTTAACGACAGGGGCTCCTATGGCTACACCTTC. Full variable domain (missing parts from reference TRBV7-9 and TRBJ1-2): DTGVSQNPRHKITKRGQNVTFRCDPISEHNRLYWYRQTLGQGPEFLTYFQNEAQLEKSRLLSDRFSAERPKGSFSTLEIQRTEQGDSAMYLCASSFNDRGSYGYTFGSGTRLTVV.

This chain uses TRBV12-3 or TRBV12-4 with TRBJ2-1, with 7 bases fitting TRBD1. After removal of 7 bases from V and 7 bases from J, the junction contained 13 bases not matched to a gene. This CDR3 comprises 15 residues. In DNA form, the CDR3 reads TGTGCCAGCACCTCCCCGACAGGGACGGGGAATGAGCAGTTCTTC. Encoded protein: CASTSPTGTGNEQFF.

The genes are TRBV7-6 and TRBJ2-2; D is possibly TRBD1 (5 bases). Germline-derived CDR1 and CDR2 are SGHVS and FNYEAQ. Trimming removed 1 base at V and 5 bases at J, with 14 bases between. This CDR3 spans 16 amino acids. The CDR3 nucleotides are TGTGCCAGCAGCTTAGGCCTCCCTAGGGGTACCGGGGAGCTGTTTTTT. It encodes CASSLGLPRGTGELFF.

The V gene is TRBV20-1, the J gene TRBJ2-3, with D possibly TRBD2 on 6 matching bases. Trimming removed 3 bases at V and 0 bases at J, with 13 bases between. This CDR3 is built from 15 residues. Germline V gene lookup returns CDR1 DFQATT and CDR2 SNEGSKA (reference sequence). In DNA form, the CDR3 reads TGCAGTGCTAGTGGGCGCGGGGAAAGCACAGATACGCAGTATTTT. This gives the protein CSASGRGESTDTQYF.

The V call is TRBV6-5, the J call TRBJ2-3, with 10 bases lining up with TRBD2. Germline V gene lookup returns CDR1 MNHEY and CDR2 SVGAGI. CDR3 length: 16 amino acids. Trimming cost V 2 bases and J 2 bases; bases outside gene matches: 4. Here the CDR3 DNA reads TGTGCCAGCAGTTACGCCGGGACTAGCGACACAGATACGCAGTATTTT. Protein sequence: CASSYAGTSDTDTQYF.

In DNA form, the CDR3 reads TGCGCCAGCAGCCCCCCTGAGGGCGAACACTACCTTTACAATGAGCAGTTCTTC. Amino acid sequence: CASSPPEGEHYLYNEQFF. V and J are TRBV4-1 and TRBJ2-1; a weak D match, TRBD2 (5 bases). In germline, CDR1 is MGHRA, CDR2 YSYEKL. The germline V and J ends were trimmed by 4 bases and 4 bases, with 23 bases remaining between them. The CDR3 is 18 amino acids.

This chain joins TRBV7-8 and TRBJ2-5; D gene unclear. Germline-derived CDR1 and CDR2 are SGHVS and FQNEAQ. Trimming removed 2 bases at V and 4 bases at J, with 5 bases between. This CDR3 contains 12 residues. CDR3 region: CASSLSPETQYF. The CDR3, as DNA: TGTGCCAGCAGCTTATCCCCAGAGACCCAGTACTTC.

This rearrangement joins TRBV12-3 or TRBV12-4 to TRBJ2-3; 7 positions agree with TRBD2. V gave up 5 bases and J gave up 6 bases; unmatched junction bases: 5. The CDR3 is 13 residues long. The DNA for the CDR3 is TGTGCCAGCAGTGGGGGGGTCGGGGATACGCAGTATTTT. Its translation is CASSGGVGDTQYF.

The V call is TRBV19, the J call TRBJ2-3; D is ambiguous. The V gene's germline CDR1 is LNHDA and CDR2 SQIVND (reference sequence). This CDR3 has 15 amino acids. V was pared by 3 bases and J by 4 bases, with 14 bases between. The CDR3 spells CASSISKGLPDTQYF. CDR3 nucleotides: TGTGCCAGTAGTATTAGCAAGGGTCTACCAGATACGCAGTATTTT.

This clonotype has just a few counts. V and J are TRBV6-2 or TRBV6-3 and TRBJ1-5, with 7 bases fitting TRBD1. This CDR3 comprises 15 residues. From germline, CDR1 is MNHEY and CDR2 SVGEGT. J gave up 0 bases and V 7 bases, and 6 bases lay outside the gene matches. CDR3 nucleotide sequence: TGTGCCAGCAATGACGACAGGGATAGCAATCAGCCCCAGCATTTT. Protein product: CASNDDRDSNQPQHF.

The chain carries TRBV19 and TRBJ2-7, with a tentative D call TRBD1 (6 bases). Deletions cut 6 bases from V and 5 bases from J, with 8 bases between. This CDR3 is 11 amino acids long. Germline V gene sequence: CDR1 LNHDA, CDR2 SQIVND (reference sequence). CDR3 residues: CASSDRNEQYF. Here the CDR3 DNA reads TGTGCCAGTAGCGACAGGAACGAGCAGTACTTC.